A selection of T cell receptor beta chains follows, all from one sample in a study of vaccination effects on CD4 cells after COVID-19. Data came from immunoSEQ multiplex PCR; TCRdb stores just in-frame clones and leaves some out. The sample records 25,000 to 35,000 clones, more than 65% being singletons. What these receptors recognize is not known. The specimen comprised CD4+ T cells from PBMCs cultured with HCoV-NL63 spike peptides, sampled after COVID-19 vaccination. The receptors derive from a human donor who received a COVID-19 vaccine. Each CDR3 is given with its conserved first and last residue. The order of the fields is V gene, clone size, D gene, J gene, CDR3 DNA, CDR3 protein. A D gene is named only where the DNA matches it firmly. Clone size is shown for a subset of rows, as once, few, many or a class of expanded clone.

>TRBV5-1|.|TRBD1|TRBJ1-4
TGCGCCAGCAGCTCGGGACAGGACCATGAAAAACTGTTTTTT
CASSSGQDHEKLFF
>TRBV19|.|TRBD2|TRBJ2-1
TGTGCCAGTAGGACCCACGGGGGGGCCTACAATGAGCAGTTCTTC
CASRTHGGAYNEQFF
>TRBV5-1|.|TRBD2|TRBJ2-3
TGCGCCAGCAGCCCTTTGCTGGCGGGAGCGGGCACAGATACGCAGTATTTT
CASSPLLAGAGTDTQYF
>TRBV5-1|.|TRBD1|TRBJ2-3
TGCGCCAGCCTTGGGACAGGGGCGCAGTATTTT
CASLGTGAQYF
>TRBV5-1|few|TRBD1|TRBJ1-3
TGCGCCAGCAGCTTTACAGGGGCTTTTGGAAACACCATATATTTT
CASSFTGAFGNTIYF
>TRBV30|.|.|TRBJ1-2
TGTGCCTGGAGTGTACTCGGCGGGATCCATGGCTACACCTTC
CAWSVLGGIHGYTF
>TRBV9|.|.|TRBJ2-1
TGTGCCAGCAGCGTAGGAGCGGCGGGATCCTACAATGAGCAGTTCTTC
CASSVGAAGSYNEQFF
>TRBV5-1|.|.|TRBJ2-7
TGCGCCAGCAGCTCGGGTGACTGGAGCCAGTACGAGCAGTACTTC
CASSSGDWSQYEQYF
>TRBV5-6|few|.|TRBJ2-2
TGTGCCAGCAGCTTGGGACAGGTGTACACCGGGGAGCTGTTTTTT
CASSLGQVYTGELFF
>TRBV10-1|.|TRBD2|TRBJ2-1
TGCGCCAGCAGCCTAGCGGGCCCAGCCTACAATGAGCAGTTCTTC
CASSLAGPAYNEQFF
>TRBV10-2|.|TRBD2|TRBJ2-3
TGCGCCAGCAGTATCCAGCGGGGGAGCACAGATACGCAGTATTTT
CASSIQRGSTDTQYF
>TRBV28|.|.|TRBJ1-3
TGTGCCAGCAGTTTCCCAACAGGGCATGGAAACACCATATATTTT
CASSFPTGHGNTIYF
>TRBV7-6|.|.|TRBJ1-5
TGTGCCAGCACCCCCCTAGATGGAACAGTTAATAGCAATCAGCCCCAGCATTTT
CASTPLDGTVNSNQPQHF
>TRBV5-4|.|.|TRBJ2-7
TGTGCCAGCAGCTTGGAATCCGGGGAGTACGAGCAGTACTTC
CASSLESGEYEQYF
>TRBV6-6|.|.|TRBJ2-3
TGTGCCACGCAATATGGACAAGTCACAGATACGCAGTATTTT
CATQYGQVTDTQYF
>TRBV9|.|TRBD1|TRBJ1-6
TGTGCCAGCAGCCTAGGACAGGGTACGGCTTCACCCCTCCACTTT
CASSLGQGTASPLHF
>TRBV20-1|.|TRBD2|TRBJ2-2
TGCAGTGCTAGTGATAGCGGGAGGGCCACCGGGGAGCTGTTTTTT
CSASDSGRATGELFF
>TRBV15|.|.|TRBJ2-3
TGTGCCACCAGCAGAGTTGTAGCGTCGGAGCGGGATACGCAGTATTTT
CATSRVVASERDTQYF
>TRBV5-1|.|TRBD2|TRBJ2-3
TGCGCCAGCAGCCCAGGGACTAGTGGAGATACGCAGTATTTT
CASSPGTSGDTQYF
>TRBV2|.|.|TRBJ2-6
TGTGCCAGCAGTTTGCTACTGTTTGGGGCCAACGTCCTGACTTTC
CASSLLLFGANVLTF
>TRBV5-1|.|TRBD2|TRBJ2-5
TGCGCCAGCAGCTTGGAGCGGGGGGGCAGAGAGACCCAGTACTTC
CASSLERGGRETQYF
>TRBV3-1/TRBV3-2|.|.|TRBJ1-1
TGTGCCAGCAGCCGCCCCGAGGGGAACACTGAAGCTTTCTTT
CASSRPEGNTEAFF
>TRBV6-1|.|.|TRBJ2-2
TGTGCCAGCAGTGAGGAGGGGGGTCGGGCCGGGGAGCTGTTTTTT
CASSEEGGRAGELFF
>TRBV5-1|once|.|TRBJ2-7
TGCGCCAGCAGCTCCCCAGAGGGGACCTACGAGCAGTACTTC
CASSSPEGTYEQYF
>TRBV3-1/TRBV3-2|.|TRBD2|TRBJ2-5
TGTGCCAGCAGCCAAGAACTAGCGGGAAAAGAGACCCAGTACTTC
CASSQELAGKETQYF
>TRBV3-1/TRBV3-2|.|TRBD1|TRBJ1-4
TGTGCCAGCAGCCAAGCACTACCGGGACAGGGGGATGAAAAACTGTTTTTT
CASSQALPGQGDEKLFF
>TRBV27|once|.|TRBJ1-3
TGTGCCAGCAGATCAGGGGGAAACACCATATATTTT
CASRSGGNTIYF
>TRBV6-5|once|TRBD1|TRBJ1-1
TGTGCCAGCAGCCTACAGGGGGCGCTTGGCACTGAAGCTTTCTTT
CASSLQGALGTEAFF
>TRBV6-1|.|TRBD1|TRBJ1-5
TGTGCCAGCAGTGAATTGGACAGGGGAGGTCAGCCCCAGCATTTT
CASSELDRGGQPQHF
>TRBV4-2|.|.|TRBJ2-5
TGTGCCAGCAGCCATGGACTTTATCAAGAGACCCAGTACTTC
CASSHGLYQETQYF
>TRBV18|.|TRBD2|TRBJ2-2
TGTGCCAGCTCACCTTTTATATCCCTAGCGGATAACACCGGGGAGCTGTTTTTT
CASSPFISLADNTGELFF
>TRBV11-2|.|.|TRBJ2-5
TGTGCCAGCAGCTTAGTGTCGGGGTCAGAGACCCAGTACTTC
CASSLVSGSETQYF
>TRBV6-5|.|TRBD1|TRBJ1-5
TGTGCCAGCAGACCAGGGACAGACAATCAGCCCCAGCATTTT
CASRPGTDNQPQHF
>TRBV2|.|.|TRBJ1-5
TGTGCCAGCAGTTTTTACAGGGATCAGCCCCAGCATTTT
CASSFYRDQPQHF